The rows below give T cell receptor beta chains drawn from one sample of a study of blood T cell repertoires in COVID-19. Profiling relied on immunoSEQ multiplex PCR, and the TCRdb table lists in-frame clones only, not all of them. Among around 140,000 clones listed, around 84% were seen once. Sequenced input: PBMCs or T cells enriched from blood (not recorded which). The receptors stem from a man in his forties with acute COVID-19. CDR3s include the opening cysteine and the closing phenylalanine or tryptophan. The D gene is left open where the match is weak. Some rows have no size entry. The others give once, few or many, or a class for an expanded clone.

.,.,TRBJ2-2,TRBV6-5,CASSTPSGTGELFF,TGTGCCAGCAGTACCCCCAGCGGGACCGGGGAGCTGTTTTTT
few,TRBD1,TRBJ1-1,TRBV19,CASRGQGAPKTEAFF,TGTGCCAGTAGGGGACAGGGGGCTCCGAAAACTGAAGCTTTCTTT
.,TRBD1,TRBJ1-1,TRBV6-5,CASSYFDRGTEAFF,TGTGCCAGCAGTTATTTTGACAGGGGAACTGAAGCTTTCTTT
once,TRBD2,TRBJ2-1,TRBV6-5,CASSRGGSIDEQFF,TGTGCCAGCAGTCGGGGGGGCTCCATCGATGAGCAGTTCTTC
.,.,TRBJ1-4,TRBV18,CASSPRQKTNEKLFF,TGTGCCAGCTCTCCACGTCAGAAAACTAATGAAAAACTGTTTTTT
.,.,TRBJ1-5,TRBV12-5,CASGLVLGGPQHF,TGTGCTAGTGGTTTGGTACTGGGAGGACCCCAGCATTTT
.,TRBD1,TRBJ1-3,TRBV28,CASSPGTGLNTIYF,TGTGCCAGCAGTCCCGGGACAGGGCTCAACACCATATATTTT
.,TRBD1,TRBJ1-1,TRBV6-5,CASSGRTGGTEAFF,TGTGCCAGCAGCGGCCGGACAGGCGGAACTGAAGCTTTCTTT
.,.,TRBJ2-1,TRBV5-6,CASSFGREEQFF,TGTGCCAGCAGTTTTGGCCGGGAAGAGCAGTTCTTC
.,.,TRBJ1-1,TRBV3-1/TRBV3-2,CASSPRVNTEAFF,TGTGCCAGCAGCCCGAGGGTGAACACTGAAGCTTTCTTT
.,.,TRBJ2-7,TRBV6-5,CASSYGGAPYEQYF,TGTGCCAGCAGTTACGGCGGGGCCCCCTACGAGCAGTACTTC
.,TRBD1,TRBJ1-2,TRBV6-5,CASRGTGGADYGYTF,TGTGCCAGCAGGGGGACAGGGGGCGCGGACTATGGCTACACCTTC
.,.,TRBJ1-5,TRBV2,CASSEAERQPQHF,TGTGCCAGCAGTGAAGCTGAGAGACAGCCCCAGCATTTT
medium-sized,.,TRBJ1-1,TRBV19,CASTSRGPGAFF,TGTGCCAGTACCTCAAGGGGTCCCGGGGCTTTCTTT
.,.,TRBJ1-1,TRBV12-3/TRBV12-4,CATGPQGGTEAFF,TGTGCCACCGGCCCACAGGGAGGGACTGAAGCTTTCTTT
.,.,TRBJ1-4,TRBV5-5,CASRRGNEKLFF,TGTGCCAGCAGGAGGGGGAATGAAAAACTGTTTTTT
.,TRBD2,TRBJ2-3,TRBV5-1,CASSLTGGSPDTQYF,TGCGCCAGCAGCTTGACGGGCGGGAGTCCAGATACGCAGTATTTT
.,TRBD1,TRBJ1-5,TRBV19,CASQTGGSNNQPQHF,TGTGCCAGTCAGACAGGGGGCTCTAACAATCAGCCCCAGCATTTT
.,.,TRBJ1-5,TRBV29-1,CSVEVEQNQPQHF,TGCAGCGTTGAAGTGGAGCAAAATCAGCCCCAGCATTTT
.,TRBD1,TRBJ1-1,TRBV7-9,CASSLVGDSSPFF,TGTGCCAGCAGCTTAGTTGGGGACAGTTCGCCTTTCTTT
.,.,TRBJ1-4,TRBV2,CASSELNEKLFF,TGTGCCAGCAGTGAACTTAATGAAAAACTGTTTTTT
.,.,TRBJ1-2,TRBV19,CASMPPGRRYGYTF,TGTGCCAGTATGCCCCCGGGAAGGCGCTATGGCTACACCTTC
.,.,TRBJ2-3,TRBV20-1,CSALGGDTQYF,TGCAGTGCCCTAGGGGGAGATACGCAGTATTTT
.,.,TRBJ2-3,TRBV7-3,CASSFQGTDTQYF,TGTGCCAGCAGCTTCCAGGGGACAGATACGCAGTATTTT
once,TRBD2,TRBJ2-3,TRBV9,CASSVGTSGSLSTDTQYF,TGTGCCAGCAGCGTAGGGACTAGCGGGAGTCTTTCCACAGATACGCAGTATTTT
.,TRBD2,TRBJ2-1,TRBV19,CASSIGTSGNNEQFF,TGTGCCAGTAGTATCGGGACTAGCGGGAATAATGAGCAGTTCTTC
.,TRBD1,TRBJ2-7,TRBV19,CATRGLSYEQYF,TGTGCCACCAGGGGGCTCTCCTACGAGCAGTACTTC
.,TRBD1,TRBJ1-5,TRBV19,CASSTQGALVQPQHF,TGTGCCAGTAGTACCCAGGGGGCGCTGGTTCAGCCCCAGCATTTT
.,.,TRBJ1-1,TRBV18,CASSPQGFNTEAFF,TGTGCCAGCTCACCACAGGGGTTTAACACTGAAGCTTTCTTT
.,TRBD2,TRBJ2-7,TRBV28,CASKISGLASYEQYF,TGTGCCAGTAAGATATCGGGACTAGCTTCCTACGAGCAGTACTTC
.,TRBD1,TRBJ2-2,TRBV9,CASSPRDRPNTGELFF,TGTGCCAGCAGCCCACGGGACAGACCGAACACCGGGGAGCTGTTTTTT
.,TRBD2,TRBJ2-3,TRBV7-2,CASSFILAGGQYF,TGTGCCAGCAGCTTCATCCTAGCGGGGGGGCAGTATTTT
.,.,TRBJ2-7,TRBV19,CASSTGKGSYEQYF,TGTGCCAGTAGTACCGGGAAGGGCTCCTACGAGCAGTACTTC
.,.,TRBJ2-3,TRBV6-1,CASSFDRMSTDTQYF,TGTGCCAGCAGTTTTGACAGGATGAGCACAGATACGCAGTATTTT
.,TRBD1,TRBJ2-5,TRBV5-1,CASSRLGQGQETQYF,TGCGCCAGCAGCCGCTTAGGACAGGGCCAAGAGACCCAGTACTTC
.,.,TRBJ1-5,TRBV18,CASSLRQDQPQHF,TGTGCCAGCTCATTACGGCAGGATCAGCCCCAGCATTTT
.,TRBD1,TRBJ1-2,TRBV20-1,CASGTAYGYTF,TGCGCTTCCGGGACAGCCTATGGCTACACCTTC
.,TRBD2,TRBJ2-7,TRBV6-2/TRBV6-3,CASSYLGLGREQYF,TGTGCCAGCAGTTACCTGGGACTAGGACGAGAGCAGTACTTC
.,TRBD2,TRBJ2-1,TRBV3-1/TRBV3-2,CASSQDRRGVAGVAYNEQFF,TGTGCCAGCAGCCAAGATAGAAGGGGAGTAGCGGGAGTAGCCTACAATGAGCAGTTCTTC
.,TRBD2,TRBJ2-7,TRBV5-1,CASSSGASGGVSYEQYF,TGCGCCAGCAGCTCTGGGGCTAGCGGGGGGGTCTCCTACGAGCAGTACTTC
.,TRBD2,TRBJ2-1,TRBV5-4,CASSLGSSGTWYEGDEQFF,TGTGCCAGCAGCCTAGGGTCTAGCGGGACCTGGTATGAAGGGGATGAGCAGTTCTTC
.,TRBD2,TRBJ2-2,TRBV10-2,CASSELAGSANTGELFF,TGCGCCAGCAGTGAGCTAGCGGGGAGTGCGAACACCGGGGAGCTGTTTTTT
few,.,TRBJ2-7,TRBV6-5,CASSRTVDEQYF,TGTGCCAGCAGCCGGACAGTGGACGAGCAGTACTTC
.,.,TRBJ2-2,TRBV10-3,CAIREGTYRGNTGELFF,TGTGCCATCAGGGAGGGCACCTACAGGGGGAACACCGGGGAGCTGTTTTTT
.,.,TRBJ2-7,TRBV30,CAWSFTGGGYEQYF,TGTGCCTGGAGTTTCACAGGGGGGGGCTACGAGCAGTACTTC
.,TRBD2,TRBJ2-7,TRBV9,CASSPHELSGFPYEQYF,TGTGCCAGCAGCCCTCATGAACTTAGCGGGTTCCCTTACGAGCAGTACTTC